These 18 T cell receptor beta chains came from one sample sequenced in a study of regulatory T cells in long-lasting Graves disease. The time point denotes: newly diagnosed GD, antithyroid drugs for less than 3 months. PBMC RNA was the source of the TCR library. According to the study, TCR beta libraries were built with iRepertoire HTBI primers and CDR3-region Arm-PCR. A single record per CDR3 protein comes from TCRdb applying MiXCR to the multiplex PCR reads. This table holds roughly 500,000 distinct CDR3 sequences, 12% to 15% found once. The same sample was also used in a study of T cells in Graves' hyperthyroidism and ophthalmopathy.

This specimen was peripheral blood mononuclear cells (PBMCs), taken at new diagnosis, from a patient treated with antithyroid drugs. The receptor source for this set is a woman aged 45-59 years with Graves disease.

This rearrangement joins TRBV24-1 to TRBJ2-5; 7 bases line up with TRBD2. The CDR3 extends over 15 amino acids. V shed 6 bases, J shed 2 bases, and the junction held 8 bases outside the gene matches. Germline CDR1 is KGHDR and CDR2 is SFDVKD. This chain's CDR3 is CATSPSGGGQETQYF. The CDR3 DNA reads as TGTGCCACCAGTCCCTCTGGGGGGGGGCAAGAGACCCAGTACTTC.

This clonotype was observed a handful of times. The chain carries TRBV19 and TRBJ2-7; TRBD2 aligns across 7 bases. The CDR3 sequence is 16 residues long. Germline trimming cut 5 bases from V and 3 bases from J; bases unmatched to any gene: 13. The germline CDR1 and CDR2 sequences are LNHDA and SQIVND (reference sequence). The CDR3, as DNA: TGTGCCAGTAGTGGCGCGGGAGCCCGAGGGAGCTACGAGCAGTACTTC. Translation: CASSGAGARGSYEQYF.

This clonotype has ten or more counts. The chain links TRBV5-4 to TRBJ2-1, with 7 bases that match TRBD2. The CDR3 is 15 residues long. CDR1 and CDR2 from the germline V gene are SGHNT and YYREEE (reference sequence). V shed 5 bases, J shed 6 bases, and the junction held 11 bases outside the gene matches. The CDR3 region has the DNA TGTGCCAGCAGAAACGGGGCGGGAGAAATCAATGAGCAGTTCTTC. As protein: CASRNGAGEINEQFF.

In this sample, this clonotype turned up many times. This chain links TRBV3-1 with TRBJ2-1; D gene ambiguous. From germline, CDR1 is LGHDT and CDR2 YNNKEL (reference sequence). The CDR3 runs to 15 residues. Trimming pared 0 bases from V and 0 bases from J, leaving 6 bases between. CDR3 DNA: TGTGCCAGCAGCCAAGAACCAAGCTCCTACAATGAGCAGTTCTTC. Translation: CASSQEPSSYNEQFF.

The rearrangement joins TRBV6-1 to TRBJ2-5; 12 positions agree with TRBD2. From germline, CDR1 is MNHNS and CDR2 SASEGT. The CDR3 covers 16 residues. Germline trimming cut 6 bases from V and 1 base from J; bases unmatched to any gene: 6. The CDR3 DNA is TGTGCCAGCAGGGCCGGGACTAGCGGGTTCCAAGAGACCCAGTACTTC. Translated, it gives CASRAGTSGFQETQYF.

The CDR3 coding sequence is TGTGCCAGTAGCCAGACAGGGAGCTGGGACTCCTACGAGCAGTACTTC. Translated, it gives CASSQTGSWDSYEQYF. The chain combines TRBV19 with TRBJ2-7; 7 nucleotides line up with TRBD1. V lost 6 bases to trimming and J lost 0 bases; unmatched junction nucleotides: 11. Germline V gene lookup returns CDR1 LNHDA and CDR2 SQIVND (reference sequence). This CDR3 has 16 amino acids. Full variable domain (rest looked up from reference TRBV19 and TRBJ2-7): DGGITQSPKYLFRKEGQNVTLSCEQNLNHDAMYWYRQDPGQGLRLIYYSQIVNDFQKGDIAEGYSVSREKKESFPLTVTSAQKNPTAFYLCASSQTGSWDSYEQYFGPGTRLTVT.

With regard to this clonotype: An end of the junction differs from the germline gene, which may be a read error. The rearrangement links TRBV11-2 to TRBJ2-7; 10 bases are a match to TRBD2. The CDR3 spans 16 residues. CDR1 is SGHAT, CDR2 FQNNGV, per germline. The CDR3 DNA follows: TGTGCCAGCAGCATTAGCGGGAGGACCTACACCGGGGAGCTGTACTTC. This sequence encodes CASSISGRTYTGELYF.

Worth noting for this clonotype: An end of the junction does not agree with germline; a read error may underlie this. The chain recombines TRBV28 with TRBJ1-4; D is unclear. The germline CDR1 and CDR2 sequences are MDHEN and SYDVKM. The CDR3 extends over 14 amino acids. The CDR3 DNA follows: TGTGCCAGCAGCGTATCACCAACTAATGGAAAACTGTTTTTT. Translating gives CASSVSPTNGKLFF.

V and J are TRBV18 and TRBJ2-3; 8 positions agree with TRBD2. The end of the DNA fits TRBJ2-7 better, so the J call may be wrong. Germline CDR1 KGHSH, CDR2 LQKENI. The CDR3 spans 18 residues. The CDR3 sequence: CASSPKPTGLVNSYEQYF. For the CDR3, the DNA is TGTGCCAGCTCACCAAAGCCGACGGGACTAGTCAATTCCTACGAGCAGTACTTC.

This clonotype has a count of ten or more. The J gene is TRBJ2-2, the V gene TRBV28, with no clear D. Trimming left V 2 bases short and J 9 bases short, with 7 bases between. CDR1 is MDHEN, CDR2 SYDVKM, per germline. This CDR3 comprises 12 residues. CDR3 loop: CASSLRGWELFF. The CDR3 nucleotides read TGTGCCAGCAGTTTAAGAGGATGGGAGCTGTTTTTT.

This chain joins TRBV7-9 and TRBJ2-3, with 8 bases that match TRBD2. This CDR3 contains 15 residues. The V gene end was trimmed by 7 bases and the J gene end by 3 bases; junction bases not matched to a gene: 9. CDR1 and CDR2 from the germline V gene are SEHNR and FQNEAQ (reference sequence). CDR3 DNA sequence: TGTGCCAGCAACCGGGGGGGTAGCGGGACAGATACGCAGTATTTT. As protein: CASNRGGSGTDTQYF.

The sample holds many counts of this clonotype. The V call is TRBV2, the J call TRBJ1-4, with a possible D match to TRBD1 (6 bases). Per the germline V gene, CDR1 is SNHLY and CDR2 is FYNNEI. This CDR3 is 15 amino acids long. V was pared by 8 bases and J by 8 bases, with 21 bases between. In nucleotides, the CDR3 is TGTGCCAGCGAAAACCAACAGGGAGTGGAGGAAAAACTGTTTTTT. Its protein is CASENQQGVEEKLFF.

This clonotype was seen a few times. The CDR3 DNA reads TGTGCCAGCACCGGGACAGCCAGCTCCTACGAGCAGTACTTC. It encodes CASTGTASSYEQYF. V gene TRBV6-1 combines with J gene TRBJ2-7; 7 bases are shared with TRBD1. The germline CDR1 and CDR2 sequences are MNHNS and SASEGT. Germline trimming cut 7 bases from V and 0 bases from J; bases unmatched to any gene: 6. The CDR3 spans 14 residues.

In regard to this clonotype: This may arise from a read error, as a much more abundant clone is one base away. The chain combines TRBV7-9 with TRBJ2-1, with 11 positions matching TRBD1. Germline V gene data show CDR1 as SEHNR and CDR2 as FQNEAQ (reference sequence). Trimming at V came to 4 bases and at J to 8 bases, leaving 7 bases not matched to a gene. The CDR3 has 15 residues. As DNA, the CDR3 is TGTGCCAGCAGCTCCCAGGGACAGGGGGAGGATGAGCAGTTCTTC. This encodes CASSSQGQGEDEQFF.

This clonotype was observed many times. The rearrangement uses TRBV30 and TRBJ2-2; D uncertain. This CDR3 contains 11 residues. Trimming shortened V by 1 base and J by 6 bases, and 3 bases separated the two germline ends. The germline CDR1 and CDR2 sequences are GTSNPN and SVGIG (reference sequence). The CDR3 loop reads CAWSAAGELFF. As DNA, the CDR3 is TGTGCCTGGAGTGCGGCCGGGGAGCTGTTTTTT.

V and J are TRBV5-1 and TRBJ2-5; TRBD2 matches 8 bases. The CDR3 runs to 14 residues. Per germline, CDR1 SGHRS and CDR2 YFSETQ. J gave up 4 bases and V 6 bases, and 8 bases lay outside the gene matches. CDR3 loop: CASKTLAGRETQYF. The CDR3 nucleotides read TGCGCCAGCAAAACCTTAGCGGGAAGAGAGACCCAGTACTTC.

This clonotype occurred many times. V is TRBV5-1 and J is TRBJ2-7; 9 bases agree with TRBD2. Germline loops: CDR1 SGHRS, CDR2 YFSETQ. The J segment lost 5 bases and the V segment lost 1 base, leaving 7 bases of the junction unmatched. The CDR3 spans 15 residues. The CDR3 DNA sequence: TGCGCCAGCAGCTTGAGCGGGAGGCCCATAAACGAGCAGTACTTC. It encodes CASSLSGRPINEQYF.

This clonotype occurred many times. The chain recombines TRBV12-3 or TRBV12-4 with TRBJ2-1; 7 nucleotides agree with TRBD2. CDR3 length: 21 amino acids. The V and J ends lost 5 bases and 4 bases, in that order; junction bases with no gene match: 26. CDR3 region: CASSIPPGSTGGGGNYNEQFF. The CDR3 nucleotides are TGTGCCAGCAGTATACCACCAGGTTCCACGGGAGGCGGGGGAAATTACAATGAGCAGTTCTTC.